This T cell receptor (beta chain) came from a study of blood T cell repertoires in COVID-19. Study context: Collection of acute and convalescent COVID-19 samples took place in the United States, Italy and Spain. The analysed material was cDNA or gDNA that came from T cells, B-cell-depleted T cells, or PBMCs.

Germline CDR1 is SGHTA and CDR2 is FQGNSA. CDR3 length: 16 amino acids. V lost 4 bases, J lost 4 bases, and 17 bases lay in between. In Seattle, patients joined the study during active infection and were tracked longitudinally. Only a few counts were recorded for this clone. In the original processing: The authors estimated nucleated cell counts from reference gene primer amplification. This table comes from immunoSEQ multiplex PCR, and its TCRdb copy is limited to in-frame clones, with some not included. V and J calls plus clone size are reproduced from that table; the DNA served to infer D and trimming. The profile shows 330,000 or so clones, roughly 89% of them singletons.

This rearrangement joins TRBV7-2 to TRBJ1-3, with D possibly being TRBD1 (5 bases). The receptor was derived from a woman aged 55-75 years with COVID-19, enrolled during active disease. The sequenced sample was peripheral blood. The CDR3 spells CASSSRPGGMGNTIYF. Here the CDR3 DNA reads TGTGCCAGCAGCTCGAGGCCGGGGGGAATGGGAAACACCATATATTTT. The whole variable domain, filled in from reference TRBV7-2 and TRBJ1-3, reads GAGVSQSPSNKVTEKGKDVELRCDPISGHTALYWYRQSLGQGLEFLIYFQGNSAPDKSGLPSDRFSAERTGGSVSTLTIQRTQQEDSAVYLCASSSRPGGMGNTIYFGEGSWLTVV.